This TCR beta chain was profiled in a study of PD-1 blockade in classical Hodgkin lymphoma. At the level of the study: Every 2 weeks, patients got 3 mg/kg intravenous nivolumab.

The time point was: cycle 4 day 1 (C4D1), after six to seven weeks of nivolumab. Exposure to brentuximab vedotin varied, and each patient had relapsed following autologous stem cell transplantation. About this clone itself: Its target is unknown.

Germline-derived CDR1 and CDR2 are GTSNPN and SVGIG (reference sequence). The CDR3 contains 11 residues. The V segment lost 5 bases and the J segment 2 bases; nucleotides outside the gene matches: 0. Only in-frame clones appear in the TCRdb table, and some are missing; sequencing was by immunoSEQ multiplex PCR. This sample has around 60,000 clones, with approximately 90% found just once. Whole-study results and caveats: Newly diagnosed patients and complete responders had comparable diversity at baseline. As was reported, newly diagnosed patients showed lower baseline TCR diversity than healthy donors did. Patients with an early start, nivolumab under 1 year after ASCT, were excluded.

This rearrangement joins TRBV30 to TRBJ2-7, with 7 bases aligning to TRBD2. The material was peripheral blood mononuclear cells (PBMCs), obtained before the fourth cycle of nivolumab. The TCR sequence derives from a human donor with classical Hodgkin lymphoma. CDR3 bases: TGTGCCTGGGGGGGGGCCTACGAGCAGTACTTC. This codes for CAWGGAYEQYF.